This TCR beta chain was found in a study of blood T cell repertoires in COVID-19. Study as a whole: COVID-19 samples from acute and convalescent phases originated in the United States, Italy and Spain. PBMCs, B-cell-depleted T cells, or T cells provided the cDNA or gDNA that made up the material.

Germline CDR1 and CDR2: SEHNR and FQNEAQ (reference sequence). The germline V and J ends were trimmed by 5 bases and 0 bases, with 13 bases remaining between them. The CDR3 is 15 residues long. Under the authors' procedure: Nucleated cell number was recorded as an estimate derived from reference gene primer amplification. Produced via immunoSEQ multiplex PCR; TCRdb's table is partial and in-frame only. V and J calls and clone size follow that table, whereas D and trimming were derived from the DNA. The table has about 150,000 clones, around 78% seen once. The count of this clone is one. Sequenced sample: peripheral blood. This rearrangement joins TRBV7-9 to TRBJ1-2; no firm D call. The TCR was taken from a man older than 75 with acute or convalescent COVID-19. CDR3 nucleotide sequence: TGTGCCAGCAGCCCCCTCGGGAGGACTAACTATGGCTACACCTTC. This codes for CASSPLGRTNYGYTF.